This T cell receptor beta chain was retrieved from a study of cytomegalovirus exposure and HLA in healthy donors. Study-level findings and limits: The study put some 150 TCR beta chains on its list as cytomegalovirus-associated.

The CDR3 has 17 residues. Germline CDR1 reads SGHRS; CDR2 reads YFSETQ. V lost 8 bases to trimming and J lost 3 bases, with 24 bases between them. As to this clone: Its target is unknown.

Produced via immunoSEQ multiplex PCR; TCRdb's table is partial and in-frame only. The data show 170,000 or so clones, approximately 83% seen once. This receptor was obtained from a young woman in good health and CMV-seropositive. The genes are TRBV5-1 and TRBJ1-5; perhaps TRBD1 as D (5 bases). The sequencing input was PBMCs. Here the CDR3 reads CASPITPGHRTNQPQHF. CDR3 coding DNA: TGCGCCAGTCCTATAACCCCAGGGCATAGGACCAATCAGCCCCAGCATTTT.